This T cell receptor (beta chain) appears in the sequencing data of a study of T cells in Graves' hyperthyroidism and ophthalmopathy. Per the germline V gene, CDR1 is SGHRS and CDR2 is YFSETQ. This CDR3 is 16 amino acids long. V was cut by 0 bases and J by 4 bases, with 17 bases left in between. Worth noting for this clonotype: No antigen is known for it.

Study results and caveats: Most thyroid clonotypes expanded above 0.001 were also detected in blood.

From RNA transcripts, TCR beta CDR3 regions were amplified. Initially, a first-round RT-PCR of the TCR CDR3 employed the HTBI primer set. Via MiXCR, TCRdb re-called the multiplex PCR reads, giving one row per CDR3 protein. This sample has around 340,000 distinct CDR3 sequences; approximately 15% occur once, and the top ten carry 20% to 25%. Specimen: blood. V usage is TRBV5-1 and J usage is TRBJ2-7; the D is unclear. The source is a woman younger than 45 with Graves' hyperthyroidism. The CDR3 loop reads CASSLDGVASLYEQYF. For the CDR3, the DNA is TGCGCCAGCAGCTTGGATGGAGTTGCCTCCTTGTACGAGCAGTACTTC.